A selection of T cell receptor beta chains follows, all from one sample in a study of vaccination and CD4 T cells after COVID-19. In TCRdb, the PCR reads were re-called with MiXCR into one record per CDR3 protein. The sample contains around 18,000 distinct CDR3 sequences, roughly half of which appear only once. What these receptors recognize is not known. The source material was CD4+ T cells from blood, cultured in vitro, sampled about 7 months after SARS-CoV-2 vaccination. Receptor source: a human donor who had recovered from COVID-19. The CDR3 runs from the conserved cysteine through the conserved F or W. A D gene is named only where the DNA matches it firmly. Where a row states a size, it is once, few, many or the class of an expanded clone; other rows omit it.

clone_size,v_call,d_call,j_call,cdr3_aa,cdr3_nt
few,TRBV2,TRBD1,TRBJ1-2,CASSYDRGYYGYTF,TGTGCCAGCAGTTACGACAGGGGATATTATGGCTACACCTTC
.,TRBV2,.,TRBJ2-5,CASRQYQETQYF,TGTGCCAGCAGACAGTACCAAGAGACCCAGTACTTC
once,TRBV2,.,TRBJ1-6,CASSEMPSPLHF,TGTGCCAGCAGTGAGATGCCCTCACCCCTCCACTTT
.,TRBV19,.,TRBJ1-3,CASRRRRGQGVGNTIYF,TGTGCCAGTAGGCGGAGACGGGGGCAGGGAGTCGGAAACACCATATATTTT
few,TRBV7-8,.,TRBJ2-7,CASSFRDGPYEQYF,TGTGCCAGCAGCTTTCGGGACGGTCCCTACGAGCAGTACTTC
few,TRBV7-8,.,TRBJ1-1,CASSLGDENTEAFF,TGTGCCAGCAGCTTAGGGGACGAGAACACTGAAGCTTTCTTT
.,TRBV7-2,.,TRBJ1-2,CASSLVGWTNYGYTF,TGTGCCAGCAGCTTAGTGGGTTGGACTAACTATGGCTACACCTTC
few,TRBV27,.,TRBJ1-5,CASRVSPGLRYSNQPQHF,TGTGCCAGCAGAGTCTCTCCGGGACTGAGATATAGCAATCAGCCCCAGCATTTT
.,TRBV20-1,.,TRBJ2-7,CSARDVGEQYF,TGCAGTGCTAGAGATGTGGGCGAGCAGTACTTC
few,TRBV27,.,TRBJ1-5,CASSPSGVGRDQPQHF,TGTGCCAGCAGTCCTAGCGGGGTGGGAAGGGATCAGCCCCAGCATTTT
few,TRBV7-2,.,TRBJ2-7,CASSLGNSYEQYF,TGTGCCAGCAGCTTAGGTAACTCCTACGAGCAGTACTTC
.,TRBV19,TRBD2,TRBJ2-3,CASSTSSGRADTQYF,TGTGCCAGTAGTACCTCTAGCGGGAGGGCAGATACGCAGTATTTT
medium-sized,TRBV5-1,.,TRBJ1-1,CASSQDPLFTEAFF,TGCGCCAGCAGCCAAGACCCGCTTTTCACTGAAGCTTTCTTT
.,TRBV20-1,.,TRBJ2-7,CSALITPLNEQYF,TGCAGTGCTCTCATAACCCCACTCAACGAGCAGTACTTC
few,TRBV24-1,.,TRBJ2-3,CATSDRTVSTDTQYF,TGTGCCACCAGTGATCGGACTGTTAGCACAGATACGCAGTATTTT
.,TRBV27,TRBD1,TRBJ1-1,CASSFSQGAKAFF,TGTGCCAGCAGTTTTTCCCAGGGGGCTAAAGCTTTCTTT
.,TRBV20-1,.,TRBJ2-5,CSATGIYQETQYF,TGCAGTGCTACGGGGATCTACCAAGAGACCCAGTACTTC
.,TRBV5-4,.,TRBJ2-3,CASSRMAGTDTQYF,TGTGCCAGCAGCAGAATGGCAGGCACAGATACGCAGTATTTT
once,TRBV27,TRBD2,TRBJ2-7,CASSLVAGDLAGGYEQYF,TGTGCCAGCAGTTTGGTAGCGGGAGATCTAGCAGGGGGCTACGAGCAGTACTTC
few,TRBV7-2,.,TRBJ2-7,CASSLVYSREQYF,TGTGCCAGCAGCTTAGTATATAGTCGGGAGCAGTACTTC
few,TRBV27,.,TRBJ2-1,CASSFLRRGEQFF,TGTGCCAGCAGTTTTCTCCGGCGGGGTGAGCAGTTCTTC
.,TRBV7-9,TRBD2,TRBJ2-5,CASRPGTSGISTQYF,TGTGCCAGCAGACCCGGGACTAGCGGGATCTCGACCCAGTACTTC
.,TRBV5-6,.,TRBJ2-5,CASSSLVKRLQETQYF,TGTGCCAGCAGCTCTCTAGTAAAACGGCTCCAAGAGACCCAGTACTTC
.,TRBV7-2,.,TRBJ2-7,CASSWGAGSYEQYF,TGTGCCAGCAGCTGGGGGGCAGGATCCTACGAGCAGTACTTC
.,TRBV11-1,TRBD1,TRBJ2-7,CASSLRDRGLYEQYF,TGTGCCAGCAGCTTGAGGGACAGGGGGCTCTACGAGCAGTACTTC
.,TRBV11-3,.,TRBJ1-2,CASSPNQGLGGYTF,TGTGCCAGCAGCCCTAACCAGGGGTTGGGTGGCTACACCTTC
.,TRBV7-9,.,TRBJ1-1,CASTRTDFEAFF,TGTGCCAGCACTCGGACGGACTTTGAAGCTTTCTTT
.,TRBV11-2,TRBD2,TRBJ2-5,CASSLDGGSGETQYF,TGTGCCAGCAGCTTAGATGGCGGGAGTGGGGAGACCCAGTACTTC
few,TRBV19,.,TRBJ1-1,CASRMWATEAFF,TGTGCCAGTAGGATGTGGGCCACTGAAGCTTTCTTT
.,TRBV18,TRBD1,TRBJ1-2,CASSLGPGQSYGYTF,TGTGCCAGCTCACTCGGACCGGGACAGTCCTATGGCTACACCTTC
.,TRBV7-9,.,TRBJ1-6,CASSPNRGGNSPLHF,TGTGCCAGCAGCCCCAACCGGGGCGGGAATTCACCCCTCCACTTT
.,TRBV7-6,TRBD1,TRBJ1-2,CASSLGTGGDYGYTF,TGTGCCAGCAGCTTGGGGACAGGGGGTGACTATGGCTACACCTTC
few,TRBV7-2,.,TRBJ2-2,CASGRSAGELFF,TGTGCCAGCGGGAGATCCGCCGGGGAGCTGTTTTTT
few,TRBV27,TRBD2,TRBJ2-1,CASSPQRGEQFF,TGTGCCAGCAGTCCTCAGCGGGGAGAGCAGTTCTTC
.,TRBV12-3/TRBV12-4,.,TRBJ1-5,CASSSDRRNQPQHF,TGTGCCAGCAGTTCGGACAGACGCAATCAGCCCCAGCATTTT
.,TRBV24-1,.,TRBJ2-3,CATSDPSLDTQYF,TGTGCCACCAGTGACCCAAGTTTGGATACGCAGTATTTT
.,TRBV6-1,TRBD2,TRBJ2-1,CASSPLAGGRNEQFF,TGTGCCAGCAGTCCCCTAGCGGGAGGGAGGAATGAGCAGTTCTTC
.,TRBV24-1,.,TRBJ1-5,CATSDLGADQPQHF,TGTGCCACCAGTGATTTGGGGGCGGATCAGCCCCAGCATTTT
.,TRBV7-3,.,TRBJ2-2,CASSLRVSRDTTGELFF,TGTGCCAGCAGCTTACGGGTCTCCAGGGATACTACCGGGGAGCTGTTTTTT
.,TRBV20-1,TRBD2,TRBJ2-5,CSARGTSGRRETQYF,TGCAGTGCTAGAGGGACTAGCGGGAGACGAGAGACCCAGTACTTC
few,TRBV5-1,.,TRBJ2-7,CASSLDNAGYGRGQYF,TGCGCCAGCAGCTTGGATAATGCAGGGTACGGAAGGGGGCAGTACTTC
.,TRBV19,TRBD2,TRBJ2-7,CASSIGGGPYEQYF,TGTGCCAGTAGTATTGGCGGGGGACCCTACGAGCAGTACTTC
.,TRBV6-1,TRBD2,TRBJ2-3,CASKHGTSATPDTQYF,TGTGCCAGCAAACACGGGACTAGCGCAACCCCAGATACGCAGTATTTT
.,TRBV20-1,TRBD2,TRBJ2-3,CSARDDGGGARDTQYF,TGCAGTGCTAGAGATGATGGCGGGGGGGCCAGGGATACGCAGTATTTT
once,TRBV27,.,TRBJ1-1,CASSLSREDTEAFF,TGTGCCAGCAGTTTATCCCGGGAGGACACTGAAGCTTTCTTT
.,TRBV7-3,.,TRBJ2-3,CASSLLGLYTDTQYF,TGTGCCAGCAGCTTACTGGGACTCTACACAGATACGCAGTATTTT
.,TRBV7-2,TRBD2,TRBJ2-7,CASSLVPLAGVYEQYF,TGTGCCAGCAGCTTAGTGCCCCTAGCGGGGGTTTACGAGCAGTACTTC
.,TRBV6-2/TRBV6-3,.,TRBJ1-5,CASSYSTQGWGQPQHF,TGTGCCAGCAGTTACTCGACACAGGGTTGGGGTCAGCCCCAGCATTTT
.,TRBV25-1,.,TRBJ2-5,CASSVGSLETQYF,TGTGCCAGCAGTGTTGGCTCGTTGGAGACCCAGTACTTC
.,TRBV7-2,.,TRBJ2-7,CASSLGVWALTYGQYF,TGTGCCAGCAGCTTAGGAGTTTGGGCCCTTACCTACGGGCAGTACTTC
few,TRBV7-2,.,TRBJ1-6,CASSPHSNSPLHF,TGTGCCAGCAGCCCCCACTCTAATTCACCCCTCCACTTT
.,TRBV10-3,.,TRBJ1-5,CAISQGNQPQHF,TGTGCCATCAGTCAGGGTAATCAGCCCCAGCATTTT
few,TRBV20-1,.,TRBJ1-3,CSARDRGLSGNTIYF,TGCAGTGCTAGAGACAGGGGTCTCTCTGGAAACACCATATATTTT
.,TRBV2,.,TRBJ2-5,CASTSYQETQYF,TGTGCCAGCACGTCGTACCAAGAGACCCAGTACTTC
.,TRBV7-2,TRBD1,TRBJ2-1,CASSFGQVTYNEQFF,TGTGCCAGCAGCTTCGGACAGGTTACCTACAATGAGCAGTTCTTC